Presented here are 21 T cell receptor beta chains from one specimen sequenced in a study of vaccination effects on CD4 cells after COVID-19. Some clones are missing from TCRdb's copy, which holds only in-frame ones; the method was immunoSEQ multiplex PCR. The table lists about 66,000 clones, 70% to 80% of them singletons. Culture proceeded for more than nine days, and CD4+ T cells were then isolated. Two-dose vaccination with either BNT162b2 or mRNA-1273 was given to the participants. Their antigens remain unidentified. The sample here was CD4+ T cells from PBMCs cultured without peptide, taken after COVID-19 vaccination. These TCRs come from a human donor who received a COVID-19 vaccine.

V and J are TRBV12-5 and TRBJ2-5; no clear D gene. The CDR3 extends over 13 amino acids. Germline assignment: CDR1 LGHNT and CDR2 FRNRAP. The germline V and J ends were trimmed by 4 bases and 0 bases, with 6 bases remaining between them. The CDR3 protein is CASGYSDQETQYF. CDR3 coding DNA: TGTGCTAGTGGTTACTCGGACCAAGAGACCCAGTACTTC.

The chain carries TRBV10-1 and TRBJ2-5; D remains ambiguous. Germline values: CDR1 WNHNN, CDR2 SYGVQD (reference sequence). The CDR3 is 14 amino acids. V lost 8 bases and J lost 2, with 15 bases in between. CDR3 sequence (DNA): TGCGCCAGCTCTAGAGGCCTTCTACAAGAGACCCAGTACTTC. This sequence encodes CASSRGLLQETQYF.

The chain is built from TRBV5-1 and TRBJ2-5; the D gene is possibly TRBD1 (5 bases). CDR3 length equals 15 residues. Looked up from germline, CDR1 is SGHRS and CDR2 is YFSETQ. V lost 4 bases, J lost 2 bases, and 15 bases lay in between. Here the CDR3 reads CASSAADRLQETQYF. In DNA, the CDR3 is TGCGCCAGCAGCGCGGCTGACAGATTACAAGAGACCCAGTACTTC.

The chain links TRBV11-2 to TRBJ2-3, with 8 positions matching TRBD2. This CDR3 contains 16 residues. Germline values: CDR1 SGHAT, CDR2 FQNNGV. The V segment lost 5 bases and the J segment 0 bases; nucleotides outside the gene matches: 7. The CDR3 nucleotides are TGTGCCAGCAGCCGGGGGGGTACCGCTAGCACAGATACGCAGTATTTT. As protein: CASSRGGTASTDTQYF.

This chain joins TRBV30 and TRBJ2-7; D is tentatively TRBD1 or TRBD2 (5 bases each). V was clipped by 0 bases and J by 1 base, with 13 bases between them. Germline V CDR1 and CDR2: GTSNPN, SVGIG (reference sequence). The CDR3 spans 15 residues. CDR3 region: CAWSVKRGTSYEQYV. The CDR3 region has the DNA TGTGCCTGGAGTGTAAAGAGGGGCACTTCCTACGAGCAGTACGTC.

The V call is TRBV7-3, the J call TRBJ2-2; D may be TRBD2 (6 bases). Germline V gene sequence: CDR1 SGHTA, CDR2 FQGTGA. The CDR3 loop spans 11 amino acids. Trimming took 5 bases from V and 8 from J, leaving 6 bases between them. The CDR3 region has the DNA TGTGCCAGCAGCGCGGGAGGGGAGCTGTTTTTT. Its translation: CASSAGGELFF.

The CDR3 nucleotides are TGTGCCAGCAGCTTAAACTTACCTAAGACCCAGTACTTC. Its translation: CASSLNLPKTQYF. The chain joins TRBV7-2 to TRBJ2-5, with D hard to call. This CDR3 has 13 amino acids. Trimming stripped 2 bases from V and 6 bases from J, with 10 bases between. Germline V lookup: CDR1 SGHTA, CDR2 FQGNSA.

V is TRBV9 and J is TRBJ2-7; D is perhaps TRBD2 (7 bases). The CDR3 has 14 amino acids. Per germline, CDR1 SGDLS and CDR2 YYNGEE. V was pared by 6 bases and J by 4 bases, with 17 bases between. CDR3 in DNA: TGTGCCAGCAACAAAGGGGGGGTAAATTACGAGCAGTACGTC. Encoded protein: CASNKGGVNYEQYV.

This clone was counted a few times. CDR3 nucleotides: TGCGCCAGCAGCTTGGAGGCAGGACCCTATGAGCAGTTCTTC. It codes for CASSLEAGPYEQFF. The gene calls are TRBV5-1 and TRBJ2-1; D is undetermined. The CDR3 has 14 residues. The V end was cut by 0 bases, the J end by 8 bases, with 12 bases between. CDR1 and CDR2 from the germline V gene are SGHRS and YFSETQ.

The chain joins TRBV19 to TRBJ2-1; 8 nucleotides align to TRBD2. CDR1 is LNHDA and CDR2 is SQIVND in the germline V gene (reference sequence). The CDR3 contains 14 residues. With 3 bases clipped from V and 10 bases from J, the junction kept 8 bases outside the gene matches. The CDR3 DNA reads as TGTGCCAGTAGTATCAGGCCCCCGGGGGGGGAGCAGTTCTTC. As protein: CASSIRPPGGEQFF.

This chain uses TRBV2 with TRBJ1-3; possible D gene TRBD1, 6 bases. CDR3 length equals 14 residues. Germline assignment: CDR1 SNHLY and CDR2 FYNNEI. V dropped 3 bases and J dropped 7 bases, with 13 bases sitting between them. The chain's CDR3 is CASSEGGSWNTIYF. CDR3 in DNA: TGTGCCAGCAGTGAGGGGGGCAGTTGGAACACCATATATTTT.

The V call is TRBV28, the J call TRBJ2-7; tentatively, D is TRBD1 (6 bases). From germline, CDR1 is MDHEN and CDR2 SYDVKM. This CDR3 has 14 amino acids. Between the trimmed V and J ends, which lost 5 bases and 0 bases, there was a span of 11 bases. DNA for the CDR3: TGTGCCAGCAGTCTGACAGGATCCTCCTACGAGCAGTACGTC. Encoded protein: CASSLTGSSYEQYV.

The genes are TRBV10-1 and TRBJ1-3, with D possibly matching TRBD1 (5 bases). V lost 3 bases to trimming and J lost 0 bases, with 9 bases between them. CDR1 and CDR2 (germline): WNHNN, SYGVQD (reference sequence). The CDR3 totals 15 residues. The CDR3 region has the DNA TGCGCCAGCAGTGATGGGGCGAGCTCTGGAAACACCATATATTTT. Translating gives CASSDGASSGNTIYF.

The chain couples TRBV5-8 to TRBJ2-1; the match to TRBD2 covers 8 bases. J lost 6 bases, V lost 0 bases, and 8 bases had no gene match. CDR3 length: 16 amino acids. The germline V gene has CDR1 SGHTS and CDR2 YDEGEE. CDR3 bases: TGTGCCAGCAGCTTGGGAGTAACTAGCGGACTCAATGAGCAGTTCTTC. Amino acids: CASSLGVTSGLNEQFF.

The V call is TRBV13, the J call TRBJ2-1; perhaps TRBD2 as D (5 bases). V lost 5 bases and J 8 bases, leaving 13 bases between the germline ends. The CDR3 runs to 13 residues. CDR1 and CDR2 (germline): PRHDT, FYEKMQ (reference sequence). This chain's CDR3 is CASSPLSADEQFF. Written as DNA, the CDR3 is TGTGCCAGCAGCCCGCTCTCAGCGGATGAGCAGTTCTTC.

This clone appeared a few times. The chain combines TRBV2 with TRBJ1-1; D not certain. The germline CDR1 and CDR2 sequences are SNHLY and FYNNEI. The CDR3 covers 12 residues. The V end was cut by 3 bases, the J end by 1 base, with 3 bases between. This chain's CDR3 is CASSDTNTEAFF. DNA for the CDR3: TGTGCCAGCAGTGACACGAACACTGAAGCTTTCTTT.

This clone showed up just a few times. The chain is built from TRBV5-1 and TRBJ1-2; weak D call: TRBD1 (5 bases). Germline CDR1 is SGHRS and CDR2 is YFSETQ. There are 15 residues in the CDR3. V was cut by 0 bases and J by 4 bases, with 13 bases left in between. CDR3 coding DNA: TGCGCCAGCAGCTTGGTCGGGGCACAAAGCTATGGCTACACCTTC. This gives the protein CASSLVGAQSYGYTF.

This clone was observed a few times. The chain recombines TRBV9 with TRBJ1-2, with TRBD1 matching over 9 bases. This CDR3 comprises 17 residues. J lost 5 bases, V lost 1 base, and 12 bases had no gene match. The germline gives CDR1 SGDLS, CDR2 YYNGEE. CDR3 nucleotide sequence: TGTGCCAGCAGCGTAAATTTAAGACAGGGGGACCTATATGGCTACACCTTC. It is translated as CASSVNLRQGDLYGYTF.

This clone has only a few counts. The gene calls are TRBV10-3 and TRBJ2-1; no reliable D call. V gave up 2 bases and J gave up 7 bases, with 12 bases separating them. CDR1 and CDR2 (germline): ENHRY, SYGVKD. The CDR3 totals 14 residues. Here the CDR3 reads CAISEQTQPNEQFF. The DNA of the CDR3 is TGTGCCATCAGTGAGCAGACACAGCCGAATGAGCAGTTCTTC.

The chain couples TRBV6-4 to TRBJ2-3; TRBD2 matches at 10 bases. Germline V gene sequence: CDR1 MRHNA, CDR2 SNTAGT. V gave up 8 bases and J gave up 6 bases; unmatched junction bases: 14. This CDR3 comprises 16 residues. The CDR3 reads CASSRAQRGGKDTQYF. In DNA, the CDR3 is TGTGCCAGCTCCCGCGCTCAGCGGGGGGGGAAGGATACGCAGTATTTT.

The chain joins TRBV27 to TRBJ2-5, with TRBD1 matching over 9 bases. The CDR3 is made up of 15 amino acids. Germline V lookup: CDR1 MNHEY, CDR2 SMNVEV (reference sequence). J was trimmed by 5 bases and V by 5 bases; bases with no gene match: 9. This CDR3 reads CASSPGDRVGETQYF. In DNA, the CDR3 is TGTGCCAGCAGTCCCGGGGACAGGGTCGGGGAGACCCAGTACTTC.